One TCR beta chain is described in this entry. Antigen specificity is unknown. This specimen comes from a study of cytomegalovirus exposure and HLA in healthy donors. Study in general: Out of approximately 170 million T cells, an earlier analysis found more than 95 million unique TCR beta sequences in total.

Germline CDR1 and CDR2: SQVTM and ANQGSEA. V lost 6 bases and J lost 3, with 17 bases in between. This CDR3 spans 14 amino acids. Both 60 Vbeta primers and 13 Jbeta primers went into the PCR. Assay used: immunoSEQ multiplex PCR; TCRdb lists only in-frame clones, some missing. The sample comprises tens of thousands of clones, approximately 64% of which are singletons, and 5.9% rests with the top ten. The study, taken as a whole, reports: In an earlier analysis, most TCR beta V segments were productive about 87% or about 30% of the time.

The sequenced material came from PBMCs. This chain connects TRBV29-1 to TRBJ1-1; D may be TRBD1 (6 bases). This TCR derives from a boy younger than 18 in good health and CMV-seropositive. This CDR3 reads CSVILQGEDTEAFF. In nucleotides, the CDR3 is TGCAGCGTCATCCTACAGGGTGAGGACACTGAAGCTTTCTTT.